Following are 24 T cell receptor beta chains from one sample sequenced in a study of cytomegalovirus exposure and HLA in healthy donors. The assay was immunoSEQ multiplex PCR, and TCRdb's table has in-frame clones only and misses some. The sample contains some 250,000 clones, roughly 89% of which appear only once. Specimen: PBMCs. Receptors were obtained from a woman in her late teens or twenties in good health and CMV-seronegative.

V is TRBV27 and J is TRBJ1-1; TRBD1 matches 11 bases. Looked up from germline, CDR1 is MNHEY and CDR2 is SMNVEV (reference sequence). V shed 3 bases and J 4 bases; nucleotides not matched to a gene: 7. The CDR3 consists of 16 residues. CDR3 in amino acids: CASSFLAGTGGTEAFF. CDR3 bases: TGTGCCAGCAGTTTCCTCGCCGGGACAGGGGGCACTGAAGCTTTCTTT.

V and J are TRBV9 and TRBJ2-3, with TRBD2 matching 8 bases. CDR1 and CDR2 from the germline V gene are SGDLS and YYNGEE. There are 17 residues in the CDR3. Germline trimming cut 0 bases from V and 2 bases from J; bases unmatched to any gene: 8. CDR3 in DNA: TGTGCCAGCAGCGTAGTCTCTAGCGGGCTATACACAGATACGCAGTATTTT. It encodes CASSVVSSGLYTDTQYF.

V gene TRBV5-5 combines with J gene TRBJ1-2; D remains unclear. Between the trimmed V and J ends, which lost 6 bases and 0 bases, there was a span of 21 bases. The CDR3 covers 17 residues. Germline CDR1 and CDR2: SGHKS and YYEKEE (reference sequence). CDR3 nucleotide sequence: TGTGCCAGCACCGCTGGACTGGCAGCGCAGACTAACTATGGCTACACCTTC. Translating it yields CASTAGLAAQTNYGYTF. The full variable domain, with the rest looked up from reference TRBV5-5 and TRBJ1-2, is DAGVTQSPTHLIKTRGQQVTLRCSPISGHKSVSWYQQVLGQGPQFIFQYYEKEERGRGNFPDRFSARQFPNYSSELNVNALLLGDSALYLCASTAGLAAQTNYGYTFGSGTRLTVV.

V gene TRBV15 combines with J gene TRBJ1-5; possible D gene TRBD1, 6 bases. This CDR3 has 16 amino acids. CDR1 LNHNV and CDR2 YYDKDF come from the germline V gene (reference sequence). V lost 0 bases and J 7 bases, leaving 16 bases between the germline ends. The CDR3: CATSRDPGGRGQPQHF. CDR3 nucleotide sequence: TGTGCCACCAGCAGAGACCCGGGGGGGCGCGGACAGCCCCAGCATTTT.

The J gene is TRBJ1-1, the V gene TRBV6-5; no clear D. This CDR3 region has 14 residues. Germline V gives CDR1 MNHEY, CDR2 SVGAGI. The V gene lost 5 bases and the J gene lost 3 bases, with 13 bases spanning the gap. The CDR3 loop is CASSVEGGDTEAFF. CDR3 DNA sequence: TGTGCCAGCAGTGTCGAGGGTGGGGACACTGAAGCTTTCTTT.

The V gene is TRBV4-3, the J gene TRBJ2-1, with D perhaps matching TRBD2 (6 bases). V lost 1 base to trimming and J lost 4 bases, with 14 bases between them. Germline assignment: CDR1 LGHNA and CDR2 YSLEER. The CDR3 has 16 amino acids. The DNA for the CDR3 is TGCGCCAGCAGCCAAGTTGGGAGGCTAACTTACAATGAGCAGTTCTTC. The encoded protein is CASSQVGRLTYNEQFF.

CDR3 in amino acids: CASSLDPTGDGGELFF. The CDR3 coding sequence is TGTGCCAGCAGCTTAGATCCGACAGGGGACGGCGGGGAGCTGTTTTTT. The chain links TRBV11-2 to TRBJ2-2; 8 bases are a match to TRBD1. This CDR3 is 16 amino acids long. Per germline, CDR1 SGHAT and CDR2 FQNNGV. V shed 0 bases, J shed 7 bases, and the junction held 7 bases outside the gene matches.

The chain has TRBV7-8 and TRBJ2-3, with D uncertain. The CDR3 contains 15 residues. Trimming took off 6 bases at V and 2 bases at J, with 15 bases between the two ends. Per germline, CDR1 SGHVS and CDR2 FQNEAQ. The chain's CDR3 is CASRYTLVVTDTQYF. For the CDR3, the DNA is TGTGCCAGCAGATATACGTTAGTGGTCACAGATACGCAGTATTTT. The complete variable domain, with remaining parts taken from reference TRBV7-8 and TRBJ2-3, reads GAGVSQSPRYKVAKRGQDVALRCDPISGHVSLFWYQQALGQGPEFLTYFQNEAQLDKSGLPSDRFFAERPEGSVSTLKIQRTQQEDSAVYLCASRYTLVVTDTQYFGPGTRLTVL.

The V call is TRBV7-2, the J call TRBJ1-1; TRBD1 might be the D (5 bases). Germline values: CDR1 SGHTA, CDR2 FQGNSA. The CDR3 is 13 residues long. V gave up 5 bases and J gave up 10 bases, with 17 bases separating them. CDR3 loop: CASSQGSPGGAFF. CDR3 DNA: TGTGCCAGCAGCCAGGGATCCCCCGGGGGAGCTTTCTTT.

The gene calls are TRBV28 and TRBJ1-2, with 8 bases matching TRBD1. The germline V gene encodes CDR1 MDHEN and CDR2 SYDVKM. The CDR3 consists of 14 residues. With 5 bases clipped from V and 3 bases from J, the junction kept 5 bases outside the gene matches. The CDR3 here is CASSRQGPHYGYTF. In DNA form, the CDR3 reads TGTGCCAGCAGTCGACAGGGGCCCCACTATGGCTACACCTTC.

V gene TRBV10-3 combines with J gene TRBJ1-6; D is possibly TRBD1 (5 bases). The germline gives CDR1 ENHRY, CDR2 SYGVKD. Trimming took off 2 bases at V and 5 bases at J, with 7 bases between the two ends. The length of the CDR3 is 14 residues. CDR3 residues: CAISERQNNSPLHF. The CDR3 DNA reads TGTGCCATCAGTGAGCGACAGAATAATTCACCCCTCCACTTT.

The gene calls are TRBV27 and TRBJ2-7, with D perhaps matching TRBD1 (5 bases). Trimming removed 1 base from V and 6 bases from J, with 16 bases in between. The germline V gene encodes CDR1 MNHEY and CDR2 SMNVEV (reference sequence). The CDR3 length is 15 residues. The CDR3 DNA follows: TGTGCCAGCAGTTTATACCCCCGAATAGGGGCCGAGCAGTACTTC. Protein: CASSLYPRIGAEQYF.

The sample holds one count of this clone. The CDR3 DNA reads TGTGCCAGCAGCCCAAACCGGGGGGCGAATGGCTACACCTTC. It translates to CASSPNRGANGYTF. V is TRBV25-1 and J is TRBJ1-2; possibly TRBD1 for D (6 bases). From germline, CDR1 is MGHDK and CDR2 SYGVNS. The CDR3 length is 14 residues. V lost 6 bases to trimming and J lost 6 bases, with 17 bases between them.

This rearrangement joins TRBV18 to TRBJ1-1; D gene ambiguous. CDR3 length equals 15 residues. Between the trimmed V and J ends, which lost 5 bases and 1 base, there was a span of 14 bases. CDR1 and CDR2 (germline): KGHSH, LQKENI. This chain's CDR3 is CASSTSGLRNTEAFF. The CDR3 bases are TGTGCCAGCTCAACGTCCGGACTCAGGAACACTGAAGCTTTCTTT.

This clone turned up a few times. This chain uses TRBV19 with TRBJ1-4; D perhaps matches TRBD1 (5 bases). The CDR3 extends over 15 amino acids. V was cut by 3 bases and J by 4 bases, with 12 bases left in between. CDR1 is LNHDA, CDR2 SQIVND, per germline (reference sequence). CDR3 coding DNA: TGTGCCAGTAGTATGTGGGGCCAGAGTAATGAAAAACTGTTTTTT. Residues: CASSMWGQSNEKLFF. Using reference TRBV19 and TRBJ1-4 for the parts outside the CDR3, the full variable domain is DGGITQSPKYLFRKEGQNVTLSCEQNLNHDAMYWYRQDPGQGLRLIYYSQIVNDFQKGDIAEGYSVSREKKESFPLTVTSAQKNPTAFYLCASSMWGQSNEKLFFGSGTQLSVL.

V usage is TRBV29-1 and J usage is TRBJ1-1; no clear D gene. CDR3 size: 12 residues. The V gene's germline CDR1 is SQVTM and CDR2 ANQGSEA. V was pared by 8 bases and J by 0 bases, with 10 bases between. DNA for the CDR3: TGCAGCCCCCGGCGGATGAACACTGAAGCTTTCTTT. This codes for CSPRRMNTEAFF.

This clone was seen once. J is TRBJ1-5 and V is TRBV28; D gene ambiguous. V lost 5 bases to trimming and J lost 5 bases, with 19 bases between them. The CDR3 length is 16 residues. Germline V lookup: CDR1 MDHEN, CDR2 SYDVKM. CDR3 loop: CASSPFREGAYQPQHF. Written as DNA, the CDR3 is TGTGCCAGCAGTCCGTTTAGGGAGGGCGCCTATCAGCCCCAGCATTTT.

The chain combines TRBV2 with TRBJ2-7, with D unclear. Germline lookup yields CDR1 SNHLY and CDR2 FYNNEI. There are 13 residues in the CDR3. V lost 3 bases, J lost 4 bases, and 10 bases lay in between. The CDR3 sequence is CASSEYRVYEQYV. CDR3 nucleotide sequence: TGTGCCAGCAGTGAGTACCGGGTATACGAGCAGTACGTC.

The chain carries TRBV9 and TRBJ1-3; D not resolved. V lost 3 bases and J lost 1, with 11 bases in between. This CDR3 is 15 amino acids long. Germline-derived CDR1 and CDR2 are SGDLS and YYNGEE. The CDR3 coding sequence is TGTGCCAGCAGCGCCACATCGGGGTCTGGAAACACCATATATTTT. Its protein product is CASSATSGSGNTIYF.

This sequence joins TRBV5-8 and TRBJ2-7; possible D gene TRBD1, 6 bases. The CDR3 consists of 14 residues. Germline CDR1 and CDR2: SGHTS and YDEGEE. V gave up 4 bases and J gave up 0 bases, with 11 bases separating them. This CDR3 reads CASSGQGSSYEQYF. As DNA, the CDR3 is TGTGCCAGCAGCGGGCAGGGGAGCTCCTACGAGCAGTACTTC.

The chain recombines TRBV4-1 with TRBJ2-5, with D hard to call. V lost 5 bases and J lost 4, with 5 bases in between. CDR3 size: 11 residues. Germline V lookup: CDR1 MGHRA, CDR2 YSYEKL. This CDR3 is CASSTSETQYF. Here the CDR3 DNA reads TGCGCCAGCAGCACATCAGAGACCCAGTACTTC.

This chain joins TRBV9 and TRBJ2-3; D not resolved. The germline V gene encodes CDR1 SGDLS and CDR2 YYNGEE. The V end lost 0 bases, the J end lost 7 bases, and 6 bases lay between the germline ends. The CDR3 has 12 residues. CDR3 sequence (DNA): TGTGCCAGCAGCGTAGCTGGCTATACGCAGTATTTT. It encodes CASSVAGYTQYF.

This chain uses TRBV6-4 with TRBJ2-7; 7 bases map to TRBD1. This CDR3 comprises 15 residues. The junction had 12 bases not matched to a gene; V was cut back by 7 bases and J by 3 bases. Germline-derived CDR1 and CDR2 are MRHNA and SNTAGT. The CDR3 loop reads CASISLGGRYYEQYV. In nucleotides, the CDR3 is TGTGCCAGCATAAGTTTAGGGGGCAGGTACTACGAGCAGTACGTC.

This chain links TRBV27 with TRBJ1-6; a weak D match, TRBD1 (6 bases). The CDR3 covers 16 residues. CDR1 and CDR2 (germline): MNHEY, SMNVEV (reference sequence). Trimming removed 5 bases from V and 8 bases from J, with 19 bases in between. The CDR3 spells CASSTTGFGLYSPLHF. The CDR3 DNA reads TGTGCCAGCAGTACCACAGGGTTTGGCCTCTATTCACCCCTCCACTTT.